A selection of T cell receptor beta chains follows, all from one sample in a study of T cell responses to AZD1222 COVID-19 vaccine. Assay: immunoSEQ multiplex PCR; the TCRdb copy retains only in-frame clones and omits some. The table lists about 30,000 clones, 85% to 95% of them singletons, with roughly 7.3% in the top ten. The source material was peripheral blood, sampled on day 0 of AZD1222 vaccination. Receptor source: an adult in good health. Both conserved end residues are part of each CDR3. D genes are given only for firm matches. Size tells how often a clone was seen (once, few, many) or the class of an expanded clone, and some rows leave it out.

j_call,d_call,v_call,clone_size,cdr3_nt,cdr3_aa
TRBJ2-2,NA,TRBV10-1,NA,TGCGCCAGCAGTGGGCTACTGAACACCGGGGAGCTGTTTTTT,CASSGLLNTGELFF
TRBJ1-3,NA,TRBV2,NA,TGTGCCAGCAGACCCCCCGGGACTAGGGGAAACACCATATATTTT,CASRPPGTRGNTIYF
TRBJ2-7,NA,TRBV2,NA,TGTGCCAGCAAAAGCCCCTACGAGCAGTACTTC,CASKSPYEQYF
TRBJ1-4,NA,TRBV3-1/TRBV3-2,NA,TGTGCCAGCAGCCACTCCAGTTATAATGAAAAACTGTTTTTT,CASSHSSYNEKLFF
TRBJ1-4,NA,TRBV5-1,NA,TGCGCCAGCAGCTTGGGGGGAAGTGAAAAACTGTTTTTT,CASSLGGSEKLFF
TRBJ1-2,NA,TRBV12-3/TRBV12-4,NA,TGTGCCAGCAACCTGGGGGGGGAAGGCTACACCTTC,CASNLGGEGYTF
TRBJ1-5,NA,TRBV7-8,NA,TGTGCCAGCAGCCCTCTACATTCGGATCAGCCCCAGCATTTT,CASSPLHSDQPQHF
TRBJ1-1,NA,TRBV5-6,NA,TGTGCCAGCAGCGCGTTATACACTGAAGCTTTCTTT,CASSALYTEAFF
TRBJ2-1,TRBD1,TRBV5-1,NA,TGCGCCAGCAGCTTGGCAGGGGGCTCCGGGGATGAGCAGTTCTTC,CASSLAGGSGDEQFF
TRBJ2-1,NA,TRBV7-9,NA,TGTGCCAGCAGCTTAGGGCAGGGTACGGACAATGAGCAGTTCTTC,CASSLGQGTDNEQFF
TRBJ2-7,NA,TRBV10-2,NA,TGCGCCAGCAGTGCGGACACCTACGAGCAGTACTTC,CASSADTYEQYF
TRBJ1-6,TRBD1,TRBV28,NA,TGTGCCAGCAGTTTTCCCGGGACAGGTTTGGATTCACCCCTCCACTTT,CASSFPGTGLDSPLHF
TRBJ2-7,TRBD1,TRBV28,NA,TGTGCCAGCAGTCGGGACAGGGGGAGCTCCTACGAGCAGTACTTC,CASSRDRGSSYEQYF
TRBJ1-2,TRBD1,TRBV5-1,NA,TGCGCCAGCAGCGGCGGGGACAGGGGGTACGGTGGCTACACCTTC,CASSGGDRGYGGYTF
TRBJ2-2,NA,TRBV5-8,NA,TGTGCCAGCAGCTGGAGGGGGCTCAGCGGGGAGCTGTTTTTT,CASSWRGLSGELFF
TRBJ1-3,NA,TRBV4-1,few,TGCGCCAGCAGCGAACGGGGAGTAGGGGCAAACACCATATATTTT,CASSERGVGANTIYF
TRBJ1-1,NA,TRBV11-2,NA,TGTGCCAGCAGCTTAGAAGTGAGGAACACTGAAGCTTTCTTT,CASSLEVRNTEAFF
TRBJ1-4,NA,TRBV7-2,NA,TGTGCCAGCAGGCCCGTGGGCCGGGAAGAAAAACTGTTTTTT,CASRPVGREEKLFF
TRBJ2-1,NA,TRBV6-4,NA,TGTGCCAGCAGTGACGGTTCAGGGGAGGGTTACAATGAGCAGTTCTTC,CASSDGSGEGYNEQFF
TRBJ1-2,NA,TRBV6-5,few,TGTGCCAGCAGGGATGGACGTGACTATGGCTACACCTTC,CASRDGRDYGYTF
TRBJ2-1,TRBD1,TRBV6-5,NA,TGTGCCAGCAGTACCGGGACAGGAGGCAGGGGTGAGCAGTTCTTC,CASSTGTGGRGEQFF
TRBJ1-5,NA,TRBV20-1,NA,TGCAGTGCTAGAGATAGGCAGCCCCAGCATTTT,CSARDRQPQHF
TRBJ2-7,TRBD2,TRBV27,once,TGTGCCAGCAGTTTAGGGCTAGCGGGGACCGAGCAGTACTTC,CASSLGLAGTEQYF
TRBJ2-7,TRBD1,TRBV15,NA,TGTGCCACCAGCAGTTCCCCGACAGGGCCCTACGAGCAGTACTTC,CATSSSPTGPYEQYF
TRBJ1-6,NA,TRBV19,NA,TGTGCCAGTAGTATATCTGGGATGGGTTCACCCCTCCACTTT,CASSISGMGSPLHF
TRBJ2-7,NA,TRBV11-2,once,TGTGCCAGCAGCTTAGAAGGACTCTTATACGAGCAGTACTTC,CASSLEGLLYEQYF